This TCR beta chain appears in the sequencing data of a study of identical twins. Trimming at V came to 10 bases and at J to 4 bases, leaving 4 bases not matched to a gene. CDR3 size: 12 residues. Germline V gene data show CDR1 as MDHEN and CDR2 as SYDVKM. Regarding this clonotype: What it binds is not known.

Template switching added a universal primer binding site, and final cDNA carried unique molecular identifiers. In TCRdb, the 5' RACE reads were re-called with MiXCR into one record per CDR3 protein. The sample carries 700,000 or so distinct CDR3 sequences, less than 10% recorded once. Study-wide findings and caveats: For out-of-frame alpha sequences shared by twins, low generation probability was in excess. Invariant MAIT and iNKT cells may have partly biased zero-insertion analyses. Insertions ran lower in abundant cord blood beta clonotypes, though not in memory repertoires.

These data were likewise used in another study, on yellow fever vaccine responses in identical twins.

The sequence came from a woman aged 18-35 years in good health. The rearrangement links TRBV28 to TRBJ2-7, with 10 bases lining up with TRBD1. Sequencing was carried out using PBMCs. CDR3 protein: CAIVDRGYEQYF. In DNA form, the CDR3 reads TGTGCCATCGTGGACAGGGGGTACGAGCAGTACTTC.